Listed below are T cell receptor beta chains from one sample, sequenced in a study of neurological immune-mediated disorders. TCRdb independently ran MiXCR on the 5' RACE reads; one entry per CDR3 protein. The sample comprises around 29,000 distinct CDR3 sequences, about 6% of which are singletons, and over 2% rests with the top ten. Sample: CD4+ T cells from blood. The receptors shown here come from a woman between 45 and 60 years old in good health. CDR3s include the opening cysteine and the closing phenylalanine or tryptophan. A D gene is named only where the DNA matches it firmly. Size is stated for part of the rows, as once, few or many counts, or as a class when the clone is expanded.

J gene,V gene,clone size,D gene,CDR3 protein,CDR3 DNA
TRBJ2-7,TRBV7-2,many,NA,CASSLTSTAYEQYF,TGTGCCAGCAGCTTGACTAGTACGGCTTACGAGCAGTACTTC
TRBJ2-3,TRBV7-9,many,NA,CASTTVPPQKKNTDTQYF,TGTGCCAGCACCACCGTTCCCCCACAGAAGAAAAACACAGATACGCAGTATTTT
TRBJ2-1,TRBV12-3/TRBV12-4,NA,NA,CASFRIGGNEQFF,TGTGCCAGTTTCCGGATCGGGGGTAATGAGCAGTTCTTC
TRBJ2-7,TRBV6-6,many,NA,CASSTTYEQYF,TGTGCCAGCAGTACCACCTACGAGCAGTACTTC
TRBJ2-3,TRBV7-3,many,NA,CASSLAGNTDTQYF,TGTGCCAGCAGCTTAGCGGGGAACACAGATACGCAGTATTTT
TRBJ1-4,TRBV10-3,many,NA,CAISPTGVDEKLFF,TGTGCCATCAGTCCGACAGGCGTGGATGAAAAACTGTTTTTT
TRBJ1-2,TRBV6-2/TRBV6-3,many,NA,CASSRHPVGYTF,TGTGCCAGCAGTCGGCATCCAGTCGGCTACACCTTC
TRBJ2-1,TRBV29-1,many,TRBD2,CSVTGLVSYNEQFF,TGCAGCGTCACTGGACTAGTATCCTACAATGAGCAGTTCTTC
TRBJ1-5,TRBV5-1,many,NA,CASSVAGVGNQPQHF,TGCGCCAGCAGCGTCGCGGGGGTGGGCAATCAGCCCCAGCATTTT
TRBJ1-6,TRBV20-1,many,NA,CSALDTVNSPLHF,TGCAGTGCTCTGGACACAGTAAATTCACCCCTCCACTTT
TRBJ1-6,TRBV7-2,many,NA,CASRLGGGSPLHF,TGTGCCAGCCGCCTAGGAGGTGGCTCACCCCTCCACTTT
TRBJ1-6,TRBV5-1,many,NA,CASSLEGLPLHF,TGCGCCAGCAGCTTGGAAGGGCTACCCCTCCACTTT
TRBJ2-7,TRBV28,few,NA,CASRSTGTYEQYF,TGTGCCAGCAGATCGACAGGAACCTACGAGCAGTACTTC
TRBJ2-7,TRBV3-1,many,NA,CASSQVDEQYF,TGTGCCAGCAGCCAAGTCGACGAGCAGTACTTC
TRBJ2-1,TRBV25-1,many,NA,CASSGLGGTSYNEQFF,TGTGCCAGCAGTGGGCTCGGGGGCACATCCTACAATGAGCAGTTCTTC
TRBJ1-3,TRBV5-1,many,NA,CGHWFSGNTIYF,TGCGGACACTGGTTCTCTGGAAACACCATATATTTT
TRBJ2-7,TRBV28,many,TRBD2,CASSTPYGTSGRYEQYF,TGTGCCAGCAGTACTCCGTATGGGACTAGCGGGAGATACGAGCAGTACTTC
TRBJ2-1,TRBV7-2,many,TRBD1,CASSLADRVNEQFF,TGTGCCAGCAGCCTCGCGGACAGGGTCAATGAGCAGTTCTTC
TRBJ2-3,TRBV10-3,many,NA,CATTDKDTQYF,TGTGCCACGACAGATAAGGATACGCAGTATTTT
TRBJ1-5,TRBV5-1,many,NA,CASSPGNTGNQPQHF,TGCGCCAGCAGCCCCGGGAATACGGGCAATCAGCCCCAGCATTTT
TRBJ2-7,TRBV7-9,few,TRBD1,CASSPRTGGSYEQYF,TGTGCCAGCAGCCCCCGGACAGGGGGCTCCTACGAGCAGTACTTC
TRBJ2-7,TRBV20-1,many,NA,CSARGVGRTGPYEQYF,TGCAGTGCTAGAGGAGTAGGGAGAACGGGACCCTACGAGCAGTACTTC
TRBJ2-1,TRBV5-1,many,NA,CASSLGQGIGQFF,TGCGCCAGCAGCTTGGGGCAGGGGATAGGGCAGTTCTTC
TRBJ2-2,TRBV7-3,many,NA,CASTPRMVGRSTGELFF,TGTGCCAGCACCCCTCGGATGGTGGGGAGGAGCACCGGGGAGCTGTTTTTT
TRBJ1-5,TRBV6-1,many,NA,CASSDRREGNQPQHF,TGTGCCAGCAGTGATCGCAGGGAGGGCAATCAGCCCCAGCATTTT
TRBJ1-1,TRBV28,many,TRBD1,CASSPITGTGDAFF,TGTGCCAGCAGCCCTATTACCGGGACAGGGGATGCTTTCTTT
TRBJ1-2,TRBV5-6,NA,NA,CASSLGRAGGYTF,TGTGCCAGCAGCTTGGGCCGGGCAGGAGGCTACACCTTC
TRBJ1-1,TRBV28,many,NA,CASKGNTEAFF,TGTGCCAGCAAGGGCAACACTGAAGCTTTCTTT
TRBJ2-1,TRBV5-1,many,NA,CASSSSDFHNEQFF,TGCGCCAGCAGCTCATCGGACTTTCACAATGAGCAGTTCTTC
TRBJ1-5,TRBV7-8,few,NA,CASSLARGPQHF,TGTGCCAGCAGCTTAGCGAGGGGGCCCCAGCATTTT
TRBJ2-5,TRBV28,many,NA,CASSFAGTLETQYF,TGTGCCAGCAGTTTCGCTGGGACACTAGAGACCCAGTACTTC
TRBJ1-1,TRBV5-1,many,NA,CASSFTGMDTEAFF,TGCGCCAGCAGCTTTACAGGGATGGACACTGAAGCTTTCTTT
TRBJ1-5,TRBV6-1,many,NA,CASSPQKAGNQPQHF,TGTGCCAGCAGTCCACAGAAGGCGGGCAATCAGCCCCAGCATTTT
TRBJ2-3,TRBV7-2,many,NA,CASSLGGMDSDTQYF,TGTGCCAGCAGCTTAGGGGGGATGGATTCAGATACGCAGTATTTT
TRBJ1-5,TRBV6-2/TRBV6-3,many,TRBD1,CASSRFGTAGRFGNQPQHF,TGTGCCAGCAGCCGGTTTGGGACAGCGGGACGTTTCGGCAATCAGCCCCAGCATTTT
TRBJ2-3,TRBV12-3/TRBV12-4,many,TRBD2,CASSQLAVSTDTQYF,TGTGCCAGCAGCCAACTAGCGGTTAGCACAGATACGCAGTATTTT
TRBJ1-3,TRBV9,many,NA,CASSLGDGHSGNTIYF,TGTGCCAGCAGCCTCGGCGACGGCCACTCTGGAAACACCATATATTTT
TRBJ2-5,TRBV6-6,many,NA,CASSYDSQGETQYF,TGTGCCAGCAGTTACGATTCTCAGGGAGAGACCCAGTACTTC
TRBJ2-1,TRBV10-3,NA,NA,CAISGAVDEQFF,TGTGCCATCAGTGGGGCAGTGGATGAGCAGTTCTTC
TRBJ2-7,TRBV10-3,many,TRBD1,CASKGQEDSYEQYF,TGTGCCAGTAAGGGACAGGAAGACTCCTACGAGCAGTACTTC
TRBJ2-1,TRBV5-5,NA,NA,CASSSSGDLEQFF,TGTGCCAGCAGCTCCTCCGGAGATCTCGAGCAGTTCTTC
TRBJ2-4,TRBV28,many,TRBD1,CASSLSTGTNIQYF,TGTGCCAGCAGTCTCTCGACAGGGACAAACATTCAGTACTTC
TRBJ1-5,TRBV7-2,few,NA,CASSLDDPPQHF,TGTGCCAGCAGCTTAGACGATCCGCCCCAGCATTTT
TRBJ2-1,TRBV11-3,NA,NA,CASSPGGSRDSSNEQFF,TGTGCCAGCAGTCCCGGGGGGTCCCGGGACAGCTCCAATGAGCAGTTCTTC
TRBJ1-1,TRBV5-1,many,NA,CASSPGTQNTEAFF,TGCGCCAGCAGCCCCGGGACACAGAACACTGAAGCTTTCTTT
TRBJ1-4,TRBV5-1,NA,NA,CASSLGDRTGTNEKLFF,TGCGCCAGCAGCTTGGGAGACAGGACGGGTACTAATGAAAAACTGTTTTTT
TRBJ1-6,TRBV7-9,few,NA,CASSLGTDGSPLHF,TGTGCCAGCAGCTTAGGGACAGACGGATCACCCCTCCACTTT
TRBJ2-2,TRBV28,many,TRBD1,CASSTPPGQANTGELFF,TGTGCCAGCAGCACCCCCCCTGGACAGGCGAACACCGGGGAGCTGTTTTTT
TRBJ2-7,TRBV6-2/TRBV6-3,many,TRBD1,CASSYRGLSYEQYF,TGTGCCAGCAGTTACAGGGGGCTTTCCTACGAGCAGTACTTC
TRBJ2-1,TRBV7-7,many,TRBD1,CASSPRGQGGDEQFF,TGTGCCAGCAGCCCCCGGGGACAGGGAGGCGATGAGCAGTTCTTC
TRBJ2-1,TRBV7-8,many,NA,CASSLLRVGSLNEQFF,TGTGCCAGCAGCCTCCTTCGAGTCGGGAGCTTAAATGAGCAGTTCTTC
TRBJ1-6,TRBV7-9,many,NA,CASSPVGGRGHSPLHF,TGTGCCAGCAGCCCCGTAGGCGGCAGGGGTCACTCACCCCTCCACTTT
TRBJ2-2,TRBV20-1,many,TRBD1,CSARPGGNTGELFF,TGCAGTGCTAGACCAGGGGGAAACACCGGGGAGCTGTTTTTT
TRBJ2-3,TRBV20-1,many,NA,CSARGGGLETDTQYF,TGCAGTGCTAGGGGGGGTGGGCTAGAAACAGATACGCAGTATTTT
TRBJ2-5,TRBV5-1,NA,TRBD1,CASSLEPGQGMETQYF,TGCGCCAGCAGCTTGGAGCCGGGACAGGGAATGGAGACCCAGTACTTC
TRBJ1-1,TRBV4-1,NA,NA,CASSQAANKAFF,TGCGCCAGCAGCCAAGCGGCCAATAAAGCTTTCTTT
TRBJ1-1,TRBV5-6,many,NA,CASSLTASRTEAFF,TGTGCCAGCAGCTTGACAGCCTCCAGGACTGAAGCTTTCTTT
TRBJ1-2,TRBV14,many,NA,CASSPGGLYGYTF,TGTGCCAGCAGCCCAGGCGGTCTCTATGGCTACACCTTC
TRBJ2-7,TRBV24-1,many,NA,CATSDKTNLLEQYF,TGTGCCACCAGTGATAAAACCAATCTCCTCGAGCAGTACTTC